The T cell receptor (beta chain) described here comes from a study of blood T cell repertoires in COVID-19. About the study: Acute and convalescent COVID-19 specimens originated in the United States, Italy and Spain.

Losses at the gene ends were 3 bases for V and 4 bases for J; bases not matched to a gene: 5. The CDR3 extends over 15 amino acids. The germline gives CDR1 LGHDT, CDR2 YNNKEL (reference sequence). Sequencing was performed with immunoSEQ multiplex PCR; in TCRdb, only in-frame clones are kept and a portion is missing. The sample records 200,000 to 300,000 clones, around 86% being singletons. This clone turned up a few times. V usage is TRBV3-1 (or the pseudogene TRBV3-2) and J usage is TRBJ2-7, with 11 positions matching TRBD2. This clonotype was obtained from a young woman who had recovered from COVID-19. The material sequenced was PBMCs or T cells enriched from blood (not recorded which). The CDR3 here is CASSHSGRVSYEQYF. DNA for the CDR3: TGTGCCAGCAGCCATAGCGGGAGGGTTTCTTACGAGCAGTACTTC.